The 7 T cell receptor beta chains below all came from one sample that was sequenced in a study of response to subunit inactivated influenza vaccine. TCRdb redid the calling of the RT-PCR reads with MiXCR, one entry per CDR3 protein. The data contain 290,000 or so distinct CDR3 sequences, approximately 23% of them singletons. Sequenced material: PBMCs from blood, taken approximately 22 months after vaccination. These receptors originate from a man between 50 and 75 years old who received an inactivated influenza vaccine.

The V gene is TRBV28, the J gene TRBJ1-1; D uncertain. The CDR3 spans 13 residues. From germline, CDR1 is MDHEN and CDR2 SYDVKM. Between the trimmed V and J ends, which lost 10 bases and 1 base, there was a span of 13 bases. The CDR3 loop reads CATLLFWNTEAFF. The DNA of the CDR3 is TGTGCCACCCTGTTGTTTTGGAACACTGAAGCTTTCTTT. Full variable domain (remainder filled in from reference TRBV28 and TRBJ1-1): DVKVTQSSRYLVKRTGEKVFLECVQDMDHENMFWYRQDPGLGLRLIYFSYDVKMKEKGDIPEGYSVSREKKERFSLILESASTNQTSMYLCATLLFWNTEAFFGQGTRLTVV.

The CDR3 DNA reads as TGTGCCAGCACCGGATACAATGAGCAGTTCTTC. Translated, it gives CASTGYNEQFF. This rearrangement joins TRBV12-3 or TRBV12-4 to TRBJ2-1, with D unresolved. The V end lost 7 bases, the J end lost 4 bases, and 5 bases lay between the germline ends. This CDR3 is built from 11 residues.

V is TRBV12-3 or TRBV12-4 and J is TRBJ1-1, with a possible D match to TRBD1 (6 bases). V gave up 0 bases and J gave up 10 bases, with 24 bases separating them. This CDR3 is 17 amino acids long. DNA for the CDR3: TGTGCCAGCAGTTTAGCGGGCCACCTCAGGGGCCTCCGGGGAGCTTTCTTT. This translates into CASSLAGHLRGLRGAFF.

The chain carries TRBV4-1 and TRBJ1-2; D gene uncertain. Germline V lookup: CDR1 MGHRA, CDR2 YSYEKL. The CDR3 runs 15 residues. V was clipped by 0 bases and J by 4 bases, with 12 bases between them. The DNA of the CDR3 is TGCGCCAGCAGCCAAGACTCTGGCAGGATCTATGGCTACACCTTC. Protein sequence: CASSQDSGRIYGYTF.

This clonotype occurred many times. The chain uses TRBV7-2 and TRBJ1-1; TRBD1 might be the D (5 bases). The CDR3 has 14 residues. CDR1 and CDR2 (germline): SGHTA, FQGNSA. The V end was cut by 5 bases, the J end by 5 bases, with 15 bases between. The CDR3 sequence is CASSNKSRGTEAFF. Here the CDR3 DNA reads TGTGCCAGCAGCAATAAGTCCCGGGGGACTGAAGCTTTCTTT.

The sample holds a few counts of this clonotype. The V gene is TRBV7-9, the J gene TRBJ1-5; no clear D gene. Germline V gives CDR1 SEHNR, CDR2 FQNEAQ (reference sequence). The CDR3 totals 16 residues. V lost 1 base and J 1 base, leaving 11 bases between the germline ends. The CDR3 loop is CASSLGVGGSNQPQHF. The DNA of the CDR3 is TGTGCCAGCAGCTTAGGGGTGGGAGGAAGCAATCAGCCCCAGCATTTT.

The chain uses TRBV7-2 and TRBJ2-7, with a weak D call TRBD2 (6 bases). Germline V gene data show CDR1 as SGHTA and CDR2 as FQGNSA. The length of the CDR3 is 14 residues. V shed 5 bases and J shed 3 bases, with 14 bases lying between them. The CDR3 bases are TGTGCCAGCAGCCGACCGGGACTCGACTACGAGCAGTACTTC. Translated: CASSRPGLDYEQYF.